This T cell receptor beta chain was found in a study of blood T cell repertoires in COVID-19. Enrollees, about 18 to 90 years old, lived in roughly 24 US areas. Clinical histories supplied by participants themselves formed the basis of cohort assignment. As originally analysed: Estimated nucleated cell counts came from reference gene primer amplification. The protocol was immunoSEQ multiplex PCR, while the TCRdb copy is restricted to in-frame clones and leaves out a portion. The V and J calls and clone size come from that table; D and trimming were worked out from the DNA. The table has roughly 340,000 clones, over 75% seen once. Germline V gene lookup returns CDR1 SGHAT and CDR2 FQDESV (reference sequence). Trimming removed 7 bases from V and 6 bases from J; junction bases left unmatched: 5. This CDR3 has 12 amino acids.

Sequenced material: PBMCs or T cells enriched from blood (not recorded which). The chain joins TRBV11-1 to TRBJ1-1; TRBD1 matches 7 bases. The sequence was collected from a man aged 18 to 35 who had recovered from COVID-19. This chain's CDR3 is CASIGDRAEAFF. The CDR3 nucleotides read TGTGCCAGCATTGGAGACAGGGCTGAAGCTTTCTTT.